This note documents a single T cell receptor (beta chain) sequence. This clone was observed a few times. Its antigen is currently not known. Base qualities are not recorded, but no much larger clone differs from it by a single base. The data originate from a study of T cells after posttransplantation cyclophosphamide listed by TCRdb under 2016. Describing the broader study: The study tracked T cell repertoire reconstitution by TRB sequencing after myeloablative bone marrow transplantation using posttransplantation cyclophosphamide as GVHD prophylaxis. Blood from every one of the 30 to 40 PTCy patients who had 1-year posttransplant specimens underwent TRB sequencing. Public TRB sequences were queried against a database of over 3,500 sequences associated with responses to pathogens, tumor antigens, self-antigens and alloantigens. Up to roughly 3 additional blood samples from 2 to 5.2 years after transplant were also TRB-sequenced in 3 patients, as was pretransplant blood from several patients. Samples from under 40 PTCy-treated patients, along with samples from about 16 of their related bone marrow donors, underwent antigen receptor sequencing. Because TRA and TRB clonality correlated tightly in 8 to 10 samples, the subsequent TCR analyses were limited to TRB only. Study-wide findings and limitations: The TRB repertoires of T cells infiltrating skin or GI tract showed only limited overlap with the TRB repertoires of T cells in blood. Across approximately 41 patients, TRB clonality was highly associated with recipient CMV seropositivity and CMV reactivation, and PTCy diversity was similar to diversity in CNI/methotrexate controls. Donor-recipient similarity was low at 1-2 months but rose over the first year, and later blood repertoires were often dominated by donor CD8+ memory clones.

Genomic DNA was the input for TRB sequencing, which was run either with the immunoSEQ assay at survey resolution or with the hsTCRB kit. For the original study's pipeline: Initial read processing used immunoSEQ software, and repertoire analyses used the LymphoSeq R package. Clonality was computed as 1 minus normalized Shannon entropy, and a Gini coefficient was also calculated for each TRB dataset. Phenotypes of unsorted samples were inferred by mapping TRB sequences from sorted subsets of the recipient or donor onto the same recipient's unsorted samples. The table was pulled from immuneACCESS by TCRdb, which kept in-frame rearrangements only. Such tables lose some clones; where checked, under half of the loss comes from unresolved V genes, and the rest has no known cause. V and J calls and clone size are given by that table; D and trimming were obtained from the DNA. The sample table shows tens of thousands of clones, and just over 85% are seen once. The ten largest clonotypes hold 2.5% to 3% of the sample.

PTCy-treated patients came from a prospective multi-institutional clinical trial. Mononuclear cells from peripheral blood and bone marrow were separated by Ficoll-Hypaque density centrifugation and then cryopreserved. Unmatched junction bases come to 5, with V trimmed by 6 bases and J by 5 bases. Reading the germline V gene gives CDR1 MNHEY and CDR2 SVGAGI. The cysteine opens and the phenylalanine closes a CDR3 of 15 amino acids. The read is trimmed to its CDR3 DNA, 45 bases read in frame from base 1. The chain is made from TRBV6-5 and TRBJ2-1; TRBD2 agrees with 12 junctional bases. This sequence originates from a man aged 25 to 40 with a blood cancer, CMV-positive, and with a related stem cell donor. Sequenced input: PBMCs. The DNA reads TGTGCCAGCAGAAGGACTAGCGGGAAACACAATGAGCAGTTCTTC. This sequence encodes CASRRTSGKHNEQFF.